This T cell receptor beta chain was sequenced in a study of blood T cell repertoires in COVID-19 (TCRdb year 2020). Turning to the overall study: Samples covering the acute and convalescent phases of COVID-19 were provided by collaborators in the United States, Italy and Spain. The samples were drawn from two sources: the first 160 participants of the ongoing ImmuneRACE study, and 1,000 to 1,500 subjects contributed by 6 global collaborators. The repertoires were released in a freely available public database intended as a resource for research on the immune response to SARS-CoV-2. Where available, HLA class I and class II types were obtained from metadata supplied by the sample provider rather than from assay-based typing. The prospective study material was composed of cDNA or gDNA derived from T cells, B-cell-depleted T cells, or PBMCs. A de-identified subject ID, COVID-19 status, age in years and sex were almost always included in the sample metadata. The dataset comprised deeply sampled blood TCRbeta repertoires from subjects exposed to, actively infected with, or recovered from COVID-19. Results the study describes overall, beyond this receptor: How much clinical and demographic metadata was included differed by source and by participant, and the metadata was provided uncurated.

Clipping removes 5 bases from V and 4 bases from J, with 5 as the unmatched junction base count. The germline V gene (reference sequence) sets CDR1 to SGHKS and CDR2 to YYEKEE. The CDR3, cysteine through phenylalanine, is 13 amino acids long. Left in the record is the CDR3 DNA by itself, 39 bases read in frame from the first base. In the case of this clone: Its binding antigen is unknown. Per-nucleotide qualities are absent, and no much larger clonotype sits a single base away.

Another Seattle source contributed samples from volunteer blood donors who had recovered from COVID-19. Each collaborating institution followed its own protocols to collect whole blood in K2EDTA tubes. For TCRbeta analysis, collaborators shipped samples in one of three forms: frozen whole blood, isolated PBMCs, or DNA extracted from either of those sample types. TCRbeta CDR3 regions were amplified from genomic DNA using the immunoSEQ Assay, a bias-controlled multiplex PCR. In the source study's methods: Nucleated cell counts per sample were estimated from amplification of reference gene primers within the assay. Sequence reads were collapsed and filtered to measure the absolute abundance of every unique TCRbeta CDR3 rearrangement. For each sample, productive Simpson clonality was calculated as the square root of Simpson's diversity index across productive rearrangements. What TCRdb holds here is the immuneACCESS table cut down to in-frame rearrangements. Part of the clones is not present; checked against another copy, under half of the missing clones reflect an unresolved V gene, and the others are unexplained. That table is the source of V, J and clone size, and D and trimming were worked out from the DNA. Counted in this sample were 200,000 to 250,000 clones; about 80% of them appeared once. Of the sample, around 2% is held by the ten largest clones.

Specimen: peripheral blood. The TCR was taken from a man younger than 40 who had recovered from COVID-19. The V and J segments used are TRBV5-5 and TRBJ1-1; 7 junctional bases match TRBD1. CDR3 protein: CASRMTGSTEAFF. The sequence in DNA is TGTGCCAGCAGGATGACAGGGAGCACTGAAGCTTTCTTT. Beyond the CDR3, the reference TRBV5-5 and TRBJ1-1 genes provide the residues; the full variable domain reads: DAGVTQSPTHLIKTRGQQVTLRCSPISGHKSVSWYQQVLGQGPQFIFQYYEKEERGRGNFPDRFSARQFPNYSSELNVNALLLGDSALYLCASRMTGSTEAFFGQGTRLTVV.